This TCR beta chain was sequenced in a study of metastatic and nonmetastatic thyroid tumors. Study-level information: Repertoires from blood and tumor or nodule tissue of malignant and benign thyroid patients were compared. Findings and caveats of the study: Malignant tumors reportedly showed significantly higher TCR beta diversity than benign nodules in both blood and tumor.

Trimming pared 5 bases from V and 0 bases from J, leaving 20 bases between. CDR3 size: 17 residues. Germline CDR1 reads SEHNR; CDR2 reads FQNEAQ (reference sequence). This clone was detected many times. The antigen remains undetermined. Under the authors' procedure: In papillary thyroid cancer, a distant-metastasis classifier was built using CDR3 differences across clinicopathological groups. MiXCR reprocessed the PCR reads for TCRdb. These V and J calls rely on TCRdb rather than the paper's analysis. The table includes 50,000 or so clones, about 22% detected once. Until they underwent thyroid surgery, no patient had received any treatment.

The V and J genes are TRBV7-9 and TRBJ2-7; D may be TRBD2 (7 bases). The sequencing sample was made of blood. The receptor comes from a male donor with papillary thyroid cancer or a benign thyroid nodule (not recorded which). Some clones in this sample may be carry-over from other donors' samples. Here the CDR3 DNA reads TGTGCCAGCAGCGCGGGGGAGGGGGTTGGAAACTCCTACGAGCAGTACTTC. Translated, it gives CASSAGEGVGNSYEQYF.